A single sample is the source of the 18 T cell receptor beta chains below, sequenced in a study of beta chain features in type 1 diabetes. The whole isolated RNA underwent reverse transcription, so sequencing captured expressed TCRB transcripts. Profiled with immunoSEQ multiplex PCR; TCRdb holds only in-frame clones, not every one. The repertoire includes hundreds of thousands of clones, around 30% of them detected once, and about 0.065% sits in the top ten. Sequencing input: naive CD4+ T cells from blood. These receptor sequences come from a man aged 18 to 29 in good health.

This chain joins TRBV30 and TRBJ2-3; tentative D call: TRBD2 (6 bases). Per the germline V gene, CDR1 is GTSNPN and CDR2 is SVGIG (reference sequence). V shed 3 bases and J shed 2 bases, with 15 bases lying between them. CDR3 size: 15 residues. CDR3 DNA sequence: TGTGCCTGGAGCGACGGGCGGGGCCACACAGATACGCAGTATTTT. Amino acid sequence: CAWSDGRGHTDTQYF.

V usage is TRBV28 and J usage is TRBJ2-7, with TRBD1 identical over 7 bases. This CDR3 is 14 amino acids long. Germline lookup yields CDR1 MDHEN and CDR2 SYDVKM. The V and J ends lost 6 bases and 4 bases, in that order; junction bases with no gene match: 9. In DNA form, the CDR3 reads TGTGCCAGCAGGTACCCTACAGGGGATTACGAGCAGTACTTC. Amino acids: CASRYPTGDYEQYF.

The chain couples TRBV5-1 to TRBJ2-5; the match to TRBD1 covers 12 bases. Germline values: CDR1 SGHRS, CDR2 YFSETQ. The CDR3 runs 16 residues. Germline trimming cut 4 bases from V and 7 bases from J; bases unmatched to any gene: 11. The CDR3 spells CASSQTGTGGDVTQYF. CDR3 bases: TGCGCCAGCAGCCAAACCGGGACAGGGGGCGATGTGACCCAGTACTTC.

The chain has TRBV5-6 and TRBJ1-2; 7 positions match TRBD1. The germline gives CDR1 SGHDT, CDR2 YYEEEE. The CDR3 extends over 13 amino acids. J was trimmed by 6 bases and V by 4 bases; bases with no gene match: 6. CDR3 protein: CASSPDRFDGYTF. The CDR3 nucleotides are TGTGCCAGCAGCCCGGACAGGTTCGATGGCTACACCTTC.

V gene TRBV29-1 combines with J gene TRBJ2-7, with D perhaps matching TRBD1 (6 bases). Germline V gives CDR1 SQVTM, CDR2 ANQGSEA. This CDR3 has 12 residues. The V gene lost 7 bases and the J gene lost 0 bases, with 10 bases spanning the gap. The CDR3 region has the DNA TGCAGCGCATCGACAGGCTCCTACGAGCAGTACTTC. It encodes CSASTGSYEQYF.

The V gene is TRBV7-3, the J gene TRBJ2-7; D ambiguous. Germline V gene lookup returns CDR1 SGHTA and CDR2 FQGTGA. The V end lost 6 bases, the J end lost 1 base, and 16 bases lay between the germline ends. This CDR3 is built from 15 residues. The CDR3 sequence is CASSPGQPGSYEQYF. The CDR3 DNA reads TGTGCCAGCAGTCCCGGGCAGCCCGGATCCTACGAGCAGTACTTC.

CDR3 sequence: CASFPRNTEAFF. Written as DNA, the CDR3 is TGTGCCAGCTTCCCGAGGAACACTGAAGCTTTCTTT. This chain joins TRBV28 and TRBJ1-1; D gene ambiguous. Per the germline V gene, CDR1 is MDHEN and CDR2 is SYDVKM. The CDR3 covers 12 residues. Trimming removed 8 bases from V and 1 base from J, with 8 bases in between.

The chain uses TRBV20-1 and TRBJ1-3; unclear D gene. This CDR3 has 11 residues. With 6 bases removed from V and 8 bases from J, the gap between germline ends came to 11 bases. The germline CDR1 and CDR2 sequences are DFQATT and SNEGSKA (reference sequence). This CDR3 reads CSAGRRDTIYF. The CDR3 DNA is TGCAGTGCCGGACGACGGGACACCATATATTTT.

The chain has TRBV30 and TRBJ2-7; D perhaps matches TRBD2 (5 bases). The CDR3 is 10 amino acids. CDR1 is GTSNPN, CDR2 SVGIG, per germline (reference sequence). The CDR3 loop is CVGVAYEQYF. For the CDR3, the DNA is TGTGTCGGGGTGGCCTACGAGCAGTACTTC.

The chain combines TRBV11-2 with TRBJ2-3; D is uncertain. Germline assignment: CDR1 SGHAT and CDR2 FQNNGV. V lost 5 bases, J lost 4 bases, and 10 bases lay in between. This CDR3 is built from 13 residues. The CDR3 region is CASSLTGPDTQYF. In DNA form, the CDR3 reads TGTGCCAGCAGCCTAACTGGGCCAGATACGCAGTATTTT. Full variable domain (missing parts from reference TRBV11-2 and TRBJ2-3): EAGVAQSPRYKIIEKRQSVAFWCNPISGHATLYWYQQILGQGPKLLIQFQNNGVVDDSQLPKDRFSAERLKGVDSTLKIQPAKLEDSAVYLCASSLTGPDTQYFGPGTRLTVL.

The V and J genes are TRBV4-3 and TRBJ1-2; D gene ambiguous. With 0 bases removed from V and 2 bases from J, the gap between germline ends came to 13 bases. The CDR3 sequence is 16 residues long. CDR1 and CDR2 from the germline V gene are LGHNA and YSLEER. CDR3 protein: CASSQDRQVPNYGYTF. The CDR3 DNA reads TGCGCCAGCAGCCAAGATCGGCAGGTCCCCAACTATGGCTACACCTTC.

V and J are TRBV28 and TRBJ2-5; D may be TRBD1 (6 bases). Deletions cut 10 bases from V and 1 base from J, with 16 bases between. CDR3 length equals 14 residues. Germline-derived CDR1 and CDR2 are MDHEN and SYDVKM. This CDR3 reads CATKGQKRQETQYF. DNA of the CDR3: TGTGCCACCAAAGGACAGAAACGCCAAGAGACCCAGTACTTC. Looking up the rest from reference TRBV28 and TRBJ2-5 gives the full variable domain: DVKVTQSSRYLVKRTGEKVFLECVQDMDHENMFWYRQDPGLGLRLIYFSYDVKMKEKGDIPEGYSVSREKKERFSLILESASTNQTSMYLCATKGQKRQETQYFGPGTRLLVL.

This clone has more than one count but fewer than ten. The chain links TRBV9 to TRBJ2-1, with D perhaps matching TRBD1 (5 bases). The CDR3 extends over 17 amino acids. Trimming took off 4 bases at V and 0 bases at J, with 17 bases between the two ends. CDR1 is SGDLS and CDR2 is YYNGEE in the germline V gene. The CDR3 sequence: CASSRPGQGSSYNEQFF. The CDR3 nucleotides are TGTGCCAGCAGCCGCCCCGGGCAGGGAAGCTCCTACAATGAGCAGTTCTTC.

The rearrangement links TRBV30 to TRBJ2-5; D possibly corresponds to TRBD2 (5 bases). The CDR3 covers 13 residues. V lost 4 bases to trimming and J lost 5 bases, with 14 bases between them. The germline gives CDR1 GTSNPN, CDR2 SVGIG (reference sequence). The CDR3 coding sequence is TGTGCCTGGAACCGGGGAAGGGAGGAGACCCAGTACTTC. Translating it yields CAWNRGREETQYF.

As concerns this clone: One end of the junction does not line up with germline, which may come from a read error. The rearrangement uses TRBV10-3 and TRBJ2-1; 8 positions agree with TRBD2. The CDR3 length is 16 residues. Germline V CDR1 and CDR2: ENHRY, SYGVKD. This CDR3 reads CASSYAALAAYNEQFF. The CDR3 DNA is TGTGCCAGCAGTTACGCCGCACTAGCGGCCTACAATGAGCAGTTCTTC.

Here the CDR3 reads CASRAGVGQETQYF. The CDR3 DNA reads TGCGCCAGCCGAGCGGGAGTGGGCCAAGAGACCCAGTACTTC. The chain combines TRBV5-1 with TRBJ2-5; 8 bases match TRBD2. Germline CDR1 SGHRS, CDR2 YFSETQ. The length of the CDR3 is 14 residues. The V segment lost 7 bases and the J segment 1 base; nucleotides outside the gene matches: 6.

This clone occurred a few times. The chain joins TRBV18 to TRBJ1-1; unclear D gene. The CDR3 has 16 amino acids. Per germline, CDR1 KGHSH and CDR2 LQKENI. The germline V and J ends were trimmed by 3 bases and 4 bases, with 18 bases remaining between them. The CDR3 loop is CASSPRIQALGTEAFF. Written as DNA, the CDR3 is TGTGCCAGCTCACCTAGGATACAAGCCCTGGGCACTGAAGCTTTCTTT. The full variable domain, in which reference TRBV18 and TRBJ1-1 provide the parts outside the CDR3, is NAGVMQNPRHLVRRRGQEARLRCSPMKGHSHVYWYRQLPEEGLKFMVYLQKENIIDESGMPKERFSAEFPKEGPSILRIQQVVRGDSAAYFCASSPRIQALGTEAFFGQGTRLTVV.

This clone was counted a few times. Other DNA sequences of this sample code for an identical CDR3. The chain couples TRBV30 to TRBJ1-2; D not resolved. The V gene lost 0 bases and the J gene lost 4 bases, with 9 bases spanning the gap. The V gene's germline CDR1 is GTSNPN and CDR2 SVGIG (reference sequence). The length of the CDR3 is 13 residues. The CDR3 here is CAWSVGVAYGYTF. DNA for the CDR3: TGTGCCTGGAGTGTTGGGGTGGCCTATGGCTACACCTTC.